The following is a T cell receptor beta chain sequence with its context. Its antigen specificity is not known. No much larger clone is present one base from it, and per-base qualities are unavailable. The germline V gene (reference sequence) supplies CDR1 SGHNT and CDR2 YYREEE. Compared with germline, V lacks 4 bases and J lacks 13 bases; bases without a gene match: 10. From cysteine to phenylalanine, the CDR3 is 13 amino acids long. CDR3 DNA only is kept here, 39 bases in frame from base 1. These data come from a study of blood T cell repertoires in COVID-19 (dated by TCRdb to 2020 to 2022). In the study overall: Samples covering the acute and convalescent phases of COVID-19 were provided by collaborators in the United States, Italy and Spain. The material from the prospective study consisted of cDNA or gDNA derived from T cells, B-cell-depleted T cells, or PBMCs. Subjects who had been exposed to COVID-19, were actively infected with it, or had recovered from it provided the deeply sampled blood TCRbeta repertoires that made up the dataset. A freely available public database, intended as a resource for researchers studying the immune response to SARS-CoV-2, is where the repertoires were released. Samples came from the ongoing ImmuneRACE study (first 160 participants) plus 1,254 subjects from 6 global collaborators. Sample metadata almost always included a de-identified subject ID, COVID-19 status, age in years and sex. Where available, HLA class I and class II types were taken from metadata supplied by the sample provider and were not determined by assay-based typing. Overall study outcomes, separate from this receptor: The quantity of clinical and demographic metadata differed by source and by participant and was supplied without curation.

TCRbeta CDR3 regions were amplified from genomic DNA by means of the immunoSEQ Assay, a bias-controlled multiplex PCR. The authors' pipeline ran thus. The number of nucleated cells in each sample was estimated by amplification of reference gene primers within the assay. To quantify the absolute abundance of each unique TCRbeta CDR3 rearrangement, sequence reads were collapsed and filtered. For each sample, productive Simpson clonality was calculated as the square root of Simpson's diversity index over productive rearrangements. TCRdb limited this immuneACCESS table to in-frame rearrangements with V and J called. A share of clones is missing; checked studies link under half to unresolved V genes, and the rest is unexplained. V and J calls and clone size are given by that table; D and trimming were obtained from the DNA. Present in this sample are about 90,000 clones, 80% to 85% of which were seen just once. Clones ranked in the top ten supply approximately 34% of the sample.

Collaborating institutions collected whole blood in K2EDTA tubes following their own protocols. For TCRbeta analysis, collaborator samples were shipped as frozen whole blood, as isolated PBMCs, or as DNA extracted from either sample type. Material for sequencing was peripheral blood. This clonotype originated in a woman older than 75 with active or convalescent COVID-19. This receptor chain uses TRBV5-4 and TRBJ2-1, with 8 junctional bases fitting TRBD1. The sequenced DNA: TGTGCCAGCAGCGTAGGACAGGGCGGACTTCAGTTCTTC. It is translated as CASSVGQGGLQFF. The entire variable domain, with the stretches around the CDR3 drawn from the reference TRBV5-4 and TRBJ2-1 proteins, is ETGVTQSPTHLIKTRGQQVTLRCSSQSGHNTVSWYQQALGQGPQFIFQYYREEENGRGNFPPRFSGLQFPNYSSELNVNALELDDSALYLCASSVGQGGLQFFGPGTRLTVL.